The 3 T cell receptor beta chains presented below share a single source sample, sequenced in a study of vaccination and CD4 T cells after COVID-19. No antigen is known for these receptors. The treatment is: 10-day PBMC culture with coronavirus spike peptide pools or control peptides (ViraFEST assay). According to the study, CD4+ T cells from the unexposed donor were gathered ahead of the COVID-19 pandemic (2011-2018). The study sequenced cultured CD4+ T cell DNA using the Oncomine TCR Beta short-read assay. TCRdb re-called the PCR reads through MiXCR, storing one row per CDR3 protein. The data contain about 7,400 distinct CDR3 sequences, around 38% of them singletons. The sequenced sample consisted of CD4+ T cells from blood, cultured in vitro. These receptors were taken from a human donor in good health.

This clonotype was found a few times. The rearrangement uses TRBV5-4 and TRBJ2-7; D is uncertain. The V gene lost 0 bases and the J gene lost 6 bases, with 4 bases spanning the gap. Germline CDR1 is SGHNT and CDR2 is YYREEE (reference sequence). There are 11 residues in the CDR3. For the CDR3, the DNA is TGTGCCAGCAGCTTGGGCGGCGAGCAGTACTTC. It encodes CASSLGGEQYF.

The chain has TRBV28 and TRBJ1-2; D gene ambiguous. V shed 6 bases and J shed 7 bases, with 6 bases lying between them. The CDR3 covers 10 residues. Per the germline V gene, CDR1 is MDHEN and CDR2 is SYDVKM. The CDR3 reads CASRSGGYTF. DNA of the CDR3: TGTGCCAGCAGGTCTGGTGGCTACACCTTC.

The chain links TRBV29-1 to TRBJ2-5; D possibly corresponds to TRBD2 (5 bases). Deletions cut 6 bases from V and 5 bases from J, with 13 bases between. Germline V CDR1 and CDR2: SQVTM, ANQGSEA. The CDR3 totals 12 residues. The CDR3 DNA sequence: TGCAGCGTCGAGGGCCTCCGGGAGACCCAGTACTTC. This gives the protein CSVEGLRETQYF.